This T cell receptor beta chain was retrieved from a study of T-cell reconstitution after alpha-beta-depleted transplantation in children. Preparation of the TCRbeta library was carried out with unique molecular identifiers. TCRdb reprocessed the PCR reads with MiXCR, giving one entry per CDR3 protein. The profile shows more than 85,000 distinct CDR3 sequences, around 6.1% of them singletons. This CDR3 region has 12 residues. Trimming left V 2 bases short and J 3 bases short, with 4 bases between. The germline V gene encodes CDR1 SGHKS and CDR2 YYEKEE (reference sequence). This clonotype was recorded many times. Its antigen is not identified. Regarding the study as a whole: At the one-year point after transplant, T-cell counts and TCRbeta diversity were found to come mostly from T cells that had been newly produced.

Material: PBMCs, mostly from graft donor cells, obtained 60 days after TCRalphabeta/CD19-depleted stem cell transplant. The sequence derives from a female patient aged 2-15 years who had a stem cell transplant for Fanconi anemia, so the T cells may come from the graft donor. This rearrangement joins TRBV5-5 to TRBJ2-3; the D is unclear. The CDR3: CASSFETDTQYF. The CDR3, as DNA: TGTGCCAGCAGCTTCGAAACAGATACGCAGTATTTT.